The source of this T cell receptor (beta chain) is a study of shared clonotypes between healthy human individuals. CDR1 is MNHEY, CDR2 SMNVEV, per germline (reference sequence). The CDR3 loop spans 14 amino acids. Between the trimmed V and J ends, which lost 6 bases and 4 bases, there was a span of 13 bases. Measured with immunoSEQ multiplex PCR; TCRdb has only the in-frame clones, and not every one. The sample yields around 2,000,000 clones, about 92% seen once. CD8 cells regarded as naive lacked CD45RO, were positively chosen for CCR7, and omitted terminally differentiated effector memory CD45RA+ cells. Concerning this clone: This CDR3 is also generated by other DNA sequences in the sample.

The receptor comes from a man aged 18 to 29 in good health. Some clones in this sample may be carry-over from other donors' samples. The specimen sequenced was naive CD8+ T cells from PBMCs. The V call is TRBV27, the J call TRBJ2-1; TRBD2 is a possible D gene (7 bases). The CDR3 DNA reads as TGTGCCAGCAGCTTGGGGGGGGCGTACAATGAGCAGTTCTTC. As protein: CASSLGGAYNEQFF.